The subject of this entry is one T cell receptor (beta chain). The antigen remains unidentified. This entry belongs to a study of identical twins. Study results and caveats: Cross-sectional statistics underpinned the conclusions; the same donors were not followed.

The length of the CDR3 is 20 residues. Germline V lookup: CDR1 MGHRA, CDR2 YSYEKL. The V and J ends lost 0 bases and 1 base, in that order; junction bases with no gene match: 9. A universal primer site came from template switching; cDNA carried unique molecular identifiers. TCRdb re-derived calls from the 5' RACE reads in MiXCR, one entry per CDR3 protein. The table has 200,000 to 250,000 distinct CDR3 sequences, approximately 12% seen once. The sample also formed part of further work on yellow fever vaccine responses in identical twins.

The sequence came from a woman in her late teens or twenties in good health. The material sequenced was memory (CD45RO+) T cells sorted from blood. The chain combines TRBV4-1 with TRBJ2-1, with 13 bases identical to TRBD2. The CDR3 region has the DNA TGCGCCAGCAGCCAAGATTCCGGGACTAGCGGGACGAAATCCTACAATGAGCAGTTCTTC. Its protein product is CASSQDSGTSGTKSYNEQFF.